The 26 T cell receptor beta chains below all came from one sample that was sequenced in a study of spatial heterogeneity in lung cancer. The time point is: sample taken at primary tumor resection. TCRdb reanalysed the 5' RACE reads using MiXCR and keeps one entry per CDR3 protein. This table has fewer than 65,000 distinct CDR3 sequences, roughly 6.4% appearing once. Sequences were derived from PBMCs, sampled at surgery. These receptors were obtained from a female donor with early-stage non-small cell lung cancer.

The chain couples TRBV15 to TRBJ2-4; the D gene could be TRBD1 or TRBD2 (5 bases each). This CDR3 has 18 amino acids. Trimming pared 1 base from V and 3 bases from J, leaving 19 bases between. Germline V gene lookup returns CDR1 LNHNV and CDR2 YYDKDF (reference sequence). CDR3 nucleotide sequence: TGTGCCACCAGCAGAGCCATTTTTGAGGGGCTTAGCAAAAACATTCAGTACTTC. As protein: CATSRAIFEGLSKNIQYF.

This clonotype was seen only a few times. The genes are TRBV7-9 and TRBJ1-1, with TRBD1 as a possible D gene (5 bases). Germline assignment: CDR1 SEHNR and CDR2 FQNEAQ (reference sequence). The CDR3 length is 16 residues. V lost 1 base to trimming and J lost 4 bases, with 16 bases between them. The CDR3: CASSLEPGGGSTEAFF. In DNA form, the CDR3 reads TGTGCCAGCAGCTTAGAACCCGGCGGGGGGAGCACTGAAGCTTTCTTT.

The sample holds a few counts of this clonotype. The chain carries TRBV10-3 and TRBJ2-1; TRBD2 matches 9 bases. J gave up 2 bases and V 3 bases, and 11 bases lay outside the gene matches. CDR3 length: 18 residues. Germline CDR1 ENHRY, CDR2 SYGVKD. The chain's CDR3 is CAISDGVSGGQTYNEQFF. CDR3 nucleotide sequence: TGTGCCATCAGTGACGGGGTTAGCGGGGGCCAAACCTACAATGAGCAGTTCTTC.

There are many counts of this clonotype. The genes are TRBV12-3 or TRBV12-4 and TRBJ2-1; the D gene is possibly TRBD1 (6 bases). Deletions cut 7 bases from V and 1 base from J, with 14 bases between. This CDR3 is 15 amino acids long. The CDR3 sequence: CASILQGVSYNEQFF. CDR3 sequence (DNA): TGTGCCAGCATCTTACAGGGTGTATCCTACAATGAGCAGTTCTTC.

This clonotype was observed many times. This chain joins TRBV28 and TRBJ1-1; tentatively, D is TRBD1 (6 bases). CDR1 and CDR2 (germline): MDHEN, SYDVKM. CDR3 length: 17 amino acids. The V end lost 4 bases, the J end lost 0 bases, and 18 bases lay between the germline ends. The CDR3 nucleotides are TGTGCCAGCAGTTCTCTCTCCCGGACAGCCCTGAACACTGAAGCTTTCTTT. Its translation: CASSSLSRTALNTEAFF.

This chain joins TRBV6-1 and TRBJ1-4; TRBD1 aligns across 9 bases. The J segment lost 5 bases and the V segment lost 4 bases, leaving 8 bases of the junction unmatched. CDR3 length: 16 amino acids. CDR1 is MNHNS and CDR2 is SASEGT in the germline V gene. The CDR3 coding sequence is TGTGCCAGCAGTGTCGGGACAGGGAGGGCGAATGAAAAACTGTTTTTT. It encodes CASSVGTGRANEKLFF.

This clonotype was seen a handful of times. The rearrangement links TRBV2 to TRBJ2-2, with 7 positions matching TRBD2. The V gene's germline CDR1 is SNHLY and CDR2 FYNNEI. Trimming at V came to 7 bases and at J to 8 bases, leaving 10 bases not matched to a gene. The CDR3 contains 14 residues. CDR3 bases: TGTGCCAGCATTCCCGGGGGGTCCACAGGGGAGCTGTTTTTT. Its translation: CASIPGGSTGELFF.

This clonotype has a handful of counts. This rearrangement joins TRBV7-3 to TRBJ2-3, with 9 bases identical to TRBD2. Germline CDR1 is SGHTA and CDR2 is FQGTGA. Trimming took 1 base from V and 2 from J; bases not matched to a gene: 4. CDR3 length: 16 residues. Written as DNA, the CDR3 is TGTGCCAGCAGCTTAAAGACTAGCGGTAACACAGATACGCAGTATTTT. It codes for CASSLKTSGNTDTQYF.

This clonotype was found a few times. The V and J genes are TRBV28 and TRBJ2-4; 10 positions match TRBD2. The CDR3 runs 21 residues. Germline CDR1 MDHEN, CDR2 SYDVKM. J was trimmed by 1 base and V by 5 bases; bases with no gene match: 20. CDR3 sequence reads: CASSPRIVGSGGAEAKNIQYF. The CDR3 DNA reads TGTGCCAGCAGTCCCCGAATTGTCGGAAGCGGGGGGGCCGAGGCCAAAAACATTCAGTACTTC.

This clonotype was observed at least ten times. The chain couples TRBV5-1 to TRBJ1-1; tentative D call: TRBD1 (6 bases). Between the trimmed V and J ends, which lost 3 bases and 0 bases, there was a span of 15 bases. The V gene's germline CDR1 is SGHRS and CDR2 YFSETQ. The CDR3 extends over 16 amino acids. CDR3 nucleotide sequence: TGCGCCAGCAGCTCTTTGGGGGGCAACATGAACACTGAAGCTTTCTTT. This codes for CASSSLGGNMNTEAFF.

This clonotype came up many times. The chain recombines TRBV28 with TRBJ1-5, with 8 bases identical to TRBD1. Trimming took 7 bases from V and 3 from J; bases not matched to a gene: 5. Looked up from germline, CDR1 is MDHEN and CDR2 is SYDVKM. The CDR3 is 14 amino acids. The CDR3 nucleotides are TGTGCCAGCACCGGACAGGGAATCAATCAGCCCCAGCATTTT. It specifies CASTGQGINQPQHF.

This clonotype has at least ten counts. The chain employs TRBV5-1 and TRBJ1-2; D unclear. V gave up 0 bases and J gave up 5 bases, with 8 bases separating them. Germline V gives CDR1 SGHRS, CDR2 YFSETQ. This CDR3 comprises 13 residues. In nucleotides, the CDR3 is TGCGCCAGCAGCTTGGATTCCCCATATGGCTACACCTTC. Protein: CASSLDSPYGYTF.

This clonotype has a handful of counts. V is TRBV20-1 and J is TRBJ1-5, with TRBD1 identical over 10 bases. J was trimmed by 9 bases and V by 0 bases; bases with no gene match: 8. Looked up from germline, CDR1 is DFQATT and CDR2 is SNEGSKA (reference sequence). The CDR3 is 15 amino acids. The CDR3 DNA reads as TGCAGTGCTAGAGATGGGACAGGGGTCCAGGGGCCCCAGCATTTT. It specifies CSARDGTGVQGPQHF.

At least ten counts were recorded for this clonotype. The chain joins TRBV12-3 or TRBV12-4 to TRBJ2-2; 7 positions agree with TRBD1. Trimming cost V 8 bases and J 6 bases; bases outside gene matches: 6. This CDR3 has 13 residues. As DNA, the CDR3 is TGTGCCAGCCGTATGCAGGGGGCCGGGGAGCTGTTTTTT. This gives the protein CASRMQGAGELFF.

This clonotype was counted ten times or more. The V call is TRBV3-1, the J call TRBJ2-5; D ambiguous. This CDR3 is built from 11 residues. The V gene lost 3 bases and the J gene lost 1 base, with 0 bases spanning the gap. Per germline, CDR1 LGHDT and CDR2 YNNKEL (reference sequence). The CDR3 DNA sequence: TGTGCCAGCAGCCACCAAGAGACCCAGTACTTC. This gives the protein CASSHQETQYF.

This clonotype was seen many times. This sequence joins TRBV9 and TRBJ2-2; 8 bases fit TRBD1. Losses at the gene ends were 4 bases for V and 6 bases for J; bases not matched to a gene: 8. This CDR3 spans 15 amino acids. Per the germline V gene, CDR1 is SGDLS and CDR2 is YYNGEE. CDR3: CASSPLQGVSGELFF. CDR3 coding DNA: TGTGCCAGCAGCCCATTACAGGGGGTCTCCGGGGAGCTGTTTTTT.

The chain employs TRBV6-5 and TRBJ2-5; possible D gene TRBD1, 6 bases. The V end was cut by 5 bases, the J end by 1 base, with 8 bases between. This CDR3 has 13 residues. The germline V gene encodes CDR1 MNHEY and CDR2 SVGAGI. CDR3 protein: CASSTDSQETQYF. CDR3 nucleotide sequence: TGTGCCAGCAGTACGGACAGCCAAGAGACCCAGTACTTC.

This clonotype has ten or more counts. The CDR3: CASRGRLAGSYEQYF. The DNA for the CDR3 is TGTGCCAGCAGGGGTCGACTAGCGGGATCCTACGAGCAGTACTTC. This sequence joins TRBV6-1 and TRBJ2-7; 11 bases line up with TRBD2. The CDR3 is 15 amino acids. CDR1 and CDR2 (germline): MNHNS, SASEGT. The trim removed 6 bases at V and 1 base at J, leaving 5 bases unmatched.

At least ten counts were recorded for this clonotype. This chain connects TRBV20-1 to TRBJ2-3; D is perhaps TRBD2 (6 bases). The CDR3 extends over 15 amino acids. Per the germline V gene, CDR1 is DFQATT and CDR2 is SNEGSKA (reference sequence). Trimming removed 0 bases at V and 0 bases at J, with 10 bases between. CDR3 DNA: TGCAGTGCTAGAGATCCCGCGGGGAGCACAGATACGCAGTATTTT. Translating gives CSARDPAGSTDTQYF.

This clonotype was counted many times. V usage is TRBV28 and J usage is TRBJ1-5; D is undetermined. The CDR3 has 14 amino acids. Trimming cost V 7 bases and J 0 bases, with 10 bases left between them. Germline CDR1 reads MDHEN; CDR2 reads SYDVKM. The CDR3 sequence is CASNGLNSNQPQHF. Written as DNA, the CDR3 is TGTGCCAGCAATGGACTTAATAGCAATCAGCCCCAGCATTTT.

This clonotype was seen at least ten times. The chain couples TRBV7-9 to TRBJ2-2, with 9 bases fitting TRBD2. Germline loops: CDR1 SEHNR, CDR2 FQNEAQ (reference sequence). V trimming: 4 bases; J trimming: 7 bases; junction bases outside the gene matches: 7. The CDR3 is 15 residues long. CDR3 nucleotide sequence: TGTGCCAGCAGCTCACGACTAGCGGTTGTCGGGGAGCTGTTTTTT. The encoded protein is CASSSRLAVVGELFF.

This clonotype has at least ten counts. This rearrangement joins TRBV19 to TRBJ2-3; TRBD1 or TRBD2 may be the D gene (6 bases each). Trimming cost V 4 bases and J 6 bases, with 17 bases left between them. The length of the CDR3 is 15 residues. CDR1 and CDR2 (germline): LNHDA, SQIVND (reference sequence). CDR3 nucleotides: TGTGCCAGTAGTAACCCGGGGGCCGTGACGGATACGCAGTATTTT. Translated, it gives CASSNPGAVTDTQYF.

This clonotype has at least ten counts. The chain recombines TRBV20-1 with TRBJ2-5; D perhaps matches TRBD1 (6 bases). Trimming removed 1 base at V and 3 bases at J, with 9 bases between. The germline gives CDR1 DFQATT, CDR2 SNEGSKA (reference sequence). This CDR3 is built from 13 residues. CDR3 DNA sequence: TGCAGTGCTAGAGCCCCAGGGGAAGAGACCCAGTACTTC. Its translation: CSARAPGEETQYF.

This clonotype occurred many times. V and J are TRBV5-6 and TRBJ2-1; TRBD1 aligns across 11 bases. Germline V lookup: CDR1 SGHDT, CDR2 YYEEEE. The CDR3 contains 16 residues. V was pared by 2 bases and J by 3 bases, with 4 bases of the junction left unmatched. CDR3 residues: CASSLGQGAYYNEQFF. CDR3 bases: TGTGCCAGCAGCTTAGGACAGGGGGCATACTACAATGAGCAGTTCTTC. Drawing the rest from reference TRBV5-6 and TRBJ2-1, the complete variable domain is DAGVTQSPTHLIKTRGQQVTLRCSPKSGHDTVSWYQQALGQGPQFIFQYYEEEERQRGNFPDRFSGHQFPNYSSELNVNALLLGDSALYLCASSLGQGAYYNEQFFGPGTRLTVL.

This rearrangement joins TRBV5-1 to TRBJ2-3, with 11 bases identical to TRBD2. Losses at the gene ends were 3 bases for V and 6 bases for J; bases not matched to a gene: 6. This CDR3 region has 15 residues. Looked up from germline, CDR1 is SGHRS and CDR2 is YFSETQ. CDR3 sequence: CASSWASGRSDTQYF. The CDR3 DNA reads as TGCGCCAGCAGCTGGGCTAGCGGGAGGTCGGATACGCAGTATTTT.

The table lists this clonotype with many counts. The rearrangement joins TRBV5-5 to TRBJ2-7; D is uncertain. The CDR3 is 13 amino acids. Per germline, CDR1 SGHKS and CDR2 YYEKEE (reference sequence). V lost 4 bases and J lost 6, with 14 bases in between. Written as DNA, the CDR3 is TGTGCCAGCAGCCTGGACCCGCTCCGCGAGCAGTACGTC. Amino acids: CASSLDPLREQYV.